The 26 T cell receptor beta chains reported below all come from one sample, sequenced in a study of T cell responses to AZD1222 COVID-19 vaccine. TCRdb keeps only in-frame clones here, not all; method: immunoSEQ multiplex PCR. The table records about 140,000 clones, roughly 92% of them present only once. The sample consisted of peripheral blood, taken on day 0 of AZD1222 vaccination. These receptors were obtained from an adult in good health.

CDR3 nucleotides: TGTGCCAGCAGTGGCCTCGGTGGGGTCGTTAGCGCAGATACGCAGTATTTT. It codes for CASSGLGGVVSADTQYF. The J gene is TRBJ2-3, the V gene TRBV6-1, with D tentatively TRBD2 (5 bases). Germline V gene sequence: CDR1 MNHNS, CDR2 SASEGT. V was trimmed by 4 bases and J by 4 bases, leaving 21 bases between them. This CDR3 spans 17 amino acids.

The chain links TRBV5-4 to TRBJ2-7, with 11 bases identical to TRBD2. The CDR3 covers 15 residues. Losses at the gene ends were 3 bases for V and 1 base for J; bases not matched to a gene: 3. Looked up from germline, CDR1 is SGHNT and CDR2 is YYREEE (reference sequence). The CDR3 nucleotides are TGTGCCAGCAGCTCTAGCGGGGGGCCTTCCTACGAGCAGTACTTC. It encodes CASSSSGGPSYEQYF.

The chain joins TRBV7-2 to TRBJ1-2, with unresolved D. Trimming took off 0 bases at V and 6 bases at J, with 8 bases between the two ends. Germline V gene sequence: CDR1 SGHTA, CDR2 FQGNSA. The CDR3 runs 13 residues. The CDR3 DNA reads TGTGCCAGCAGCTTAGCGGGGAGAGATGGCTACACCTTC. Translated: CASSLAGRDGYTF.

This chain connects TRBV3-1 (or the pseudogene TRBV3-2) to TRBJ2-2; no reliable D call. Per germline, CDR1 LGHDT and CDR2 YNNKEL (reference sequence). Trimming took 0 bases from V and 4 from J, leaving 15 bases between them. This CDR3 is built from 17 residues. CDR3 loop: CASSQEVRFRGTGELFF. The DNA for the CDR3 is TGTGCCAGCAGCCAAGAGGTGCGCTTCCGAGGCACCGGGGAGCTGTTTTTT.

CDR3 sequence reads: CASSDRGRTEAFF. The DNA for the CDR3 is TGTGCCAGCAGTGATAGGGGGCGGACTGAAGCTTTCTTT. The chain is built from TRBV6-1 and TRBJ1-1; 7 nucleotides align to TRBD1. With V trimmed by 3 bases and J by 5 bases, 3 bases remained unmatched. CDR3 length: 13 residues. Germline V CDR1 and CDR2: MNHNS, SASEGT.

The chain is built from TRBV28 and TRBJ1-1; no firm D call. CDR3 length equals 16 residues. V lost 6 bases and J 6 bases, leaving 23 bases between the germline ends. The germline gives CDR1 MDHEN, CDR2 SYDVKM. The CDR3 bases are TGTGCCAGCAGGTCAACTTCTTGGGAAGGATTGGCTGAAGCTTTCTTT. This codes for CASRSTSWEGLAEAFF.

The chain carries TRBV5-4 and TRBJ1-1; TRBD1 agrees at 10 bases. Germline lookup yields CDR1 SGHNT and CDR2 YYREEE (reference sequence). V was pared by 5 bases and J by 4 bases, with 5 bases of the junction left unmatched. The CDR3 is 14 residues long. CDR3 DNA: TGTGCCAGCAGAGGGACAGGGGAGGGCACTGAAGCTTTCTTT. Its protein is CASRGTGEGTEAFF.

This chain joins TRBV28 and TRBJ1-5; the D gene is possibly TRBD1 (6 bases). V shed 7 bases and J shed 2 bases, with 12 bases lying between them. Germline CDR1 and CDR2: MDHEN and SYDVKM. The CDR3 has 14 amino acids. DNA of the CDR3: TGTGCCAGCACTTCGGGGGGCGGCAATCAGCCCCAGCATTTT. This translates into CASTSGGGNQPQHF.

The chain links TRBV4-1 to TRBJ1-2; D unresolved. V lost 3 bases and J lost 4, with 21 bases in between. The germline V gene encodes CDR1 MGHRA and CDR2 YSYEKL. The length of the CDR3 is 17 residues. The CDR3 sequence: CASSHPTKGPLSYGYTF. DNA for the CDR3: TGCGCCAGCAGCCATCCCACGAAGGGTCCGCTTAGCTATGGCTACACCTTC.

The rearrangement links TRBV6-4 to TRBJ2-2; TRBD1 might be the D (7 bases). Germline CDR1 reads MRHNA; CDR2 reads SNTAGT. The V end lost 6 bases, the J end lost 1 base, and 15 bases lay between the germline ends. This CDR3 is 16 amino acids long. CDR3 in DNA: TGTGCCAGCAGCTACTCAGGGGGGATGAACACCGGGGAGCTGTTTTTT. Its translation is CASSYSGGMNTGELFF.

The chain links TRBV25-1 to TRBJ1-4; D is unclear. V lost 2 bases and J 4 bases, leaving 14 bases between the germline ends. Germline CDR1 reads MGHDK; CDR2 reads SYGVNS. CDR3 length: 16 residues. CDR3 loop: CASSERSRTLNEKLFF. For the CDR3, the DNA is TGTGCCAGCAGTGAAAGATCAAGGACCCTTAATGAAAAACTGTTTTTT.

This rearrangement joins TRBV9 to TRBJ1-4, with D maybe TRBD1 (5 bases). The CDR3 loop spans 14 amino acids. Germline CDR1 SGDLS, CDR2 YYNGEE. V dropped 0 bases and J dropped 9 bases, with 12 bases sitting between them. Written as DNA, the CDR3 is TGTGCCAGCAGCGTAGGACAGACTGGGAAAAAACTGTTTTTT. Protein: CASSVGQTGKKLFF.

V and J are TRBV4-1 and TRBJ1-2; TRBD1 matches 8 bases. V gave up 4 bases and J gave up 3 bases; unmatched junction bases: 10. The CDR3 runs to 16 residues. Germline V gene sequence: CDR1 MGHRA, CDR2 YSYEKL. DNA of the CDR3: TGCGCCAGCAGCCGTGGACAGGGAAGTTGGGACTATGGCTACACCTTC. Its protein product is CASSRGQGSWDYGYTF.

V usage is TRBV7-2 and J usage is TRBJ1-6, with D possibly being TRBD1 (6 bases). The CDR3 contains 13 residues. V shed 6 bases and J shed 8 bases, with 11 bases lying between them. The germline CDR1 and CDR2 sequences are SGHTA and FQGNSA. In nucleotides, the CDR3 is TGTGCCAGCAGAGGACAGCCCGATTCACCCCTCCACTTT. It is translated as CASRGQPDSPLHF.

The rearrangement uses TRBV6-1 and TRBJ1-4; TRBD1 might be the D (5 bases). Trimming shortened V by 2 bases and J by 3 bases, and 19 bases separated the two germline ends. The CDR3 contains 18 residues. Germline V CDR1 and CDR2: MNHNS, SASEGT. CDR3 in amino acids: CASSEQGEIPHANEKLFF. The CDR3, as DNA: TGTGCCAGCAGTGAACAGGGTGAAATACCCCATGCTAATGAAAAACTGTTTTTT.

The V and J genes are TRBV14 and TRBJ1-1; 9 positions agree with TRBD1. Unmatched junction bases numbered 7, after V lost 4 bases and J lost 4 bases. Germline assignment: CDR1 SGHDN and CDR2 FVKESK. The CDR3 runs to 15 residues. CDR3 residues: CASSPLQGAGTEAFF. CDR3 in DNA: TGTGCCAGCAGCCCACTACAGGGGGCGGGCACTGAAGCTTTCTTT. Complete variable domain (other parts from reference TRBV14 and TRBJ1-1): EAGVTQFPSHSVIEKGQTVTLRCDPISGHDNLYWYRRVMGKEIKFLLHFVKESKQDESGMPNNRFLAERTGGTYSTLKVQPAELEDSGVYFCASSPLQGAGTEAFFGQGTRLTVV.

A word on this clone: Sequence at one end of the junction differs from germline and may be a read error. The CDR3 region has the DNA TGTGCTAGCAGCCCAAGTAAAGACACTGAAGCTTTCTTT. This translates into CASSPSKDTEAFF. This rearrangement joins TRBV7-7 to TRBJ1-1; no clear D. The CDR3 has 13 amino acids. Germline V gives CDR1 SSHAT, CDR2 FNYEAQ (reference sequence).

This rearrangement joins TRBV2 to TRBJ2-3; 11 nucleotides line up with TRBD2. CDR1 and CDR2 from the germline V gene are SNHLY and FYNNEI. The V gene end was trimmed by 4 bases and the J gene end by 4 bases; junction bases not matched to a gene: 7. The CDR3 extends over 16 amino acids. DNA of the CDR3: TGTGCCAGCAGTGTTTTAGCGGGAGGGCTCGCAGATACGCAGTATTTT. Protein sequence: CASSVLAGGLADTQYF.

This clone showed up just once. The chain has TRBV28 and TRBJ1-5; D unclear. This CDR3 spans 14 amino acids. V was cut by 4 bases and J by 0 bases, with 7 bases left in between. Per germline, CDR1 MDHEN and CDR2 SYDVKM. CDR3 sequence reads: CASSSFYSNQPQHF. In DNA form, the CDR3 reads TGTGCCAGCAGTTCCTTTTATAGCAATCAGCCCCAGCATTTT.

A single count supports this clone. CDR3 sequence: CASSPGPLGHKETQYF. The CDR3 DNA reads as TGTGCCAGCAGCCCCGGCCCCTTGGGGCACAAAGAGACCCAGTACTTC. V and J are TRBV14 and TRBJ2-5; maybe TRBD1 (5 bases). Trimming took 4 bases from V and 3 from J, leaving 18 bases between them. In germline, CDR1 is SGHDN, CDR2 FVKESK. This CDR3 is 16 amino acids long.

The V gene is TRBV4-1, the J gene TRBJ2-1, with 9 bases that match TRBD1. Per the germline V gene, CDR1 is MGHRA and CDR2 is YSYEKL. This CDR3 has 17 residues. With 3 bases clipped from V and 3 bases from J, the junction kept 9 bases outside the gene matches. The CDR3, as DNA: TGCGCCAGCAGCCAGGATCCAACGGGACAGGGCTACAATGAGCAGTTCTTC. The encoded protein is CASSQDPTGQGYNEQFF.

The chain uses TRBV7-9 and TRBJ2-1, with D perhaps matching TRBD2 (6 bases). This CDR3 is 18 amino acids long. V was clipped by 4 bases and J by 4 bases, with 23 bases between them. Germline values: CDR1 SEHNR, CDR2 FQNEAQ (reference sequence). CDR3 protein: CASSSRITTRGGYNEQFF. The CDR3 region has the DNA TGTGCCAGCAGCTCCAGGATAACCACCCGGGGAGGATACAATGAGCAGTTCTTC.

The CDR3 region has the DNA TGCAGCGTCATAAAGCAGAATGAGCAGTTCTTC. This sequence encodes CSVIKQNEQFF. V gene TRBV29-1 combines with J gene TRBJ2-1; no definite D call. V lost 6 bases to trimming and J lost 7 bases, with 10 bases between them. The CDR3 contains 11 residues. From germline, CDR1 is SQVTM and CDR2 ANQGSEA.

The CDR3 loop reads CASSPHQVDTEAFF. For the CDR3, the DNA is TGTGCCAGCAGTCCTCATCAAGTGGACACTGAAGCTTTCTTT. The chain uses TRBV27 and TRBJ1-1; D is ambiguous. This CDR3 contains 14 residues. Trimming stripped 5 bases from V and 3 bases from J, with 13 bases between. Germline V CDR1 and CDR2: MNHEY, SMNVEV (reference sequence).

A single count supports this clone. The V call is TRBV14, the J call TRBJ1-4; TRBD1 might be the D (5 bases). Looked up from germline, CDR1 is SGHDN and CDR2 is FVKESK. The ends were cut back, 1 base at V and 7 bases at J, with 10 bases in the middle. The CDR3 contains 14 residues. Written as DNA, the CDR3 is TGTGCCAGCAGCCAAGTCCAGGGTCCTGAAAAACTGTTTTTT. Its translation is CASSQVQGPEKLFF.

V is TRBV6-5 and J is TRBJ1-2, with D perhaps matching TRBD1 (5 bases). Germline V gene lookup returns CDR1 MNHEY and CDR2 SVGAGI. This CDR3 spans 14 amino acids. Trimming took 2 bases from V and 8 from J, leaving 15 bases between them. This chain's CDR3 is CASSYTAGSIGYTF. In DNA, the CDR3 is TGTGCCAGCAGTTACACGGCAGGGTCGATAGGCTACACCTTC.